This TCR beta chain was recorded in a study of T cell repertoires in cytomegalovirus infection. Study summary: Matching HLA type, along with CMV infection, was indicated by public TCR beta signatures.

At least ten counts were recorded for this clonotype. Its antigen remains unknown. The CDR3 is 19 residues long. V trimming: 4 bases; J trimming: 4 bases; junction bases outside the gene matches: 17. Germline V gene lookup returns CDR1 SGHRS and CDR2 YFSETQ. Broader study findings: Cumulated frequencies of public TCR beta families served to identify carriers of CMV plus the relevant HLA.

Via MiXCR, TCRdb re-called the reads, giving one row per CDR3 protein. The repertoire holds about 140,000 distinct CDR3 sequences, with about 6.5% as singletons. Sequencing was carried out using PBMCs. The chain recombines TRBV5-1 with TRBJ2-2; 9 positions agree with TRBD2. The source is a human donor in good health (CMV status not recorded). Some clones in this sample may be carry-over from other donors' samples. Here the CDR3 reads CASSPGAQGAGGSTGELFF. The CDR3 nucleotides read TGCGCCAGCAGCCCCGGTGCCCAGGGAGCGGGGGGTTCCACCGGGGAGCTGTTTTTT.